This passage covers 15 T cell receptor beta chains from one sample sequenced in a study of blood T cells in healthy people across ages. It was with a sample-barcoded 5' primer and a J-beta primer mix that a second PCR of roughly 6 to 12 cycles was run. MiXCR, run by TCRdb on the 5' RACE reads, gives a single entry per CDR3 protein. The data contain about 730,000 distinct CDR3 sequences, roughly 44% of them singletons. Sequences were obtained from blood. These receptors were collected from a woman aged 60-75 years in good health.

Written as DNA, the CDR3 is TGCGCCAGCAGCTTTACTACATCCGACTATGGCTACACCTTC. It codes for CASSFTTSDYGYTF. The chain combines TRBV5-1 with TRBJ1-2, with D unresolved. The germline CDR1 and CDR2 sequences are SGHRS and YFSETQ. The V end was cut by 2 bases, the J end by 3 bases, with 11 bases between. The CDR3 contains 14 residues.

On this clonotype: A clone one base away is much larger, so this may be a read error. This chain connects TRBV29-1 to TRBJ2-5; 13 bases agree with TRBD2. From germline, CDR1 is SQVTM and CDR2 ANQGSEA. With V trimmed by 6 bases and J by 4 bases, 8 bases remained unmatched. This CDR3 is built from 15 residues. The CDR3: CSVDTSGGAAETQYF. DNA of the CDR3: TGCAGCGTGGATACTAGCGGGGGGGCCGCAGAGACCCAGTACTTC.

This chain joins TRBV18 and TRBJ2-3; 12 nucleotides align to TRBD1. Germline V CDR1 and CDR2: KGHSH, LQKENI. This CDR3 spans 16 amino acids. After removal of 6 bases from V and 1 base from J, the junction contained 5 bases not matched to a gene. DNA for the CDR3: TGTGCCAGCTCGCGCGGGACAGGGGGCGGCACAGATACGCAGTATTTT. It yields the protein CASSRGTGGGTDTQYF.

This clonotype was detected only a few times. The chain joins TRBV18 to TRBJ1-1; D gene unclear. Trimming removed 2 bases from V and 3 bases from J, with 7 bases in between. The CDR3 spans 13 residues. Germline V gene lookup returns CDR1 KGHSH and CDR2 LQKENI. This CDR3 reads CASSPNGDTEAFF. CDR3 sequence (DNA): TGTGCCAGCTCACCAAACGGGGACACTGAAGCTTTCTTT.

For this clonotype: Given a much more abundant clone one base away, this may be a read error. The V and J genes are TRBV6-6 and TRBJ2-1, with D perhaps being TRBD1 or TRBD2 (5 bases each). Germline CDR1 MNHNY, CDR2 SVGAGI (reference sequence). The CDR3 loop spans 14 amino acids. The CDR3 spells CVSRLRGTYNEQFF. CDR3 in DNA: TGTGTCAGCCGTCTGAGGGGAACCTACAATGAGCAGTTCTTC.

V is TRBV20-1 and J is TRBJ2-4; 9 bases align to TRBD2. Gene TRBJ2-7 matches the end of the DNA better, so the J call may be wrong. The CDR3 totals 17 residues. The germline V gene has CDR1 DFQATT and CDR2 SNEGSKA (reference sequence). The CDR3 loop is CSARDLGLAGGPHEQYF. The CDR3 region has the DNA TGCAGTGCTAGAGATTTGGGGTTGGCGGGAGGGCCCCACGAGCAGTACTTC.

The chain combines TRBV7-2 with TRBJ1-5, with unresolved D. V lost 1 base to trimming and J lost 2 bases, with 9 bases between them. Germline CDR1 reads SGHTA; CDR2 reads FQGNSA. This CDR3 contains 15 residues. This CDR3 reads CASSLEVGGNQPQHF. The DNA for the CDR3 is TGTGCCAGCAGCTTAGAGGTGGGTGGCAATCAGCCCCAGCATTTT.

This clonotype has only a few counts. The rearrangement uses TRBV19 and TRBJ2-5; possibly TRBD2 for D (5 bases). Germline values: CDR1 LNHDA, CDR2 SQIVND (reference sequence). Trimming shortened V by 7 bases and J by 0 bases, and 9 bases separated the two germline ends. The CDR3 has 13 amino acids. The DNA for the CDR3 is TGTGCCAGTATAGGAGCGGACCAAGAGACCCAGTACTTC. Protein sequence: CASIGADQETQYF.

In its sample, this clonotype was seen a few times. The CDR3, as DNA: TGTGCCAGCAGTATTGAGGGCAATCAGCCCCAGCATTTT. It translates to CASSIEGNQPQHF. The chain uses TRBV28 and TRBJ1-5; D call uncertain. Trimming shortened V by 5 bases and J by 2 bases, and 7 bases separated the two germline ends. CDR1 and CDR2 from the germline V gene are MDHEN and SYDVKM. This CDR3 contains 13 residues.

In this sample, this clonotype turned up a few times. The J gene is TRBJ2-3, the V gene TRBV7-9, with 9 positions matching TRBD2. The V gene's germline CDR1 is SEHNR and CDR2 FQNEAQ (reference sequence). The trim removed 5 bases at V and 0 bases at J, leaving 9 bases unmatched. The CDR3 loop spans 17 amino acids. The chain's CDR3 is CASSPPLAGSSTDTQYF. CDR3 DNA sequence: TGTGCCAGCAGCCCGCCCCTAGCGGGATCTAGCACAGATACGCAGTATTTT.

This clonotype was seen repeatedly, ten times or more. The V and J genes are TRBV20-1 and TRBJ2-3; 14 bases are a match to TRBD2. Trimming at V came to 3 bases and at J to 2 bases, leaving 7 bases not matched to a gene. The CDR3 covers 17 residues. CDR1 and CDR2 (germline): DFQATT, SNEGSKA (reference sequence). The CDR3 nucleotides are TGCAGTGCTAGCTCCGGGACTAGCGGGAGAATCACAGATACGCAGTATTTT. This translates into CSASSGTSGRITDTQYF.

This chain joins TRBV3-1 and TRBJ1-2; no clear D gene. V shed 9 bases and J shed 8 bases, with 19 bases lying between them. The CDR3 is made up of 13 amino acids. Per germline, CDR1 LGHDT and CDR2 YNNKEL (reference sequence). CDR3 coding DNA: TGTGCCAGTGGGTGGGAGCAAGGAGAAGGCTACACCTTC. This codes for CASGWEQGEGYTF.

The chain uses TRBV20-1 and TRBJ2-1; possible D gene TRBD1, 5 bases. Germline V gives CDR1 DFQATT, CDR2 SNEGSKA (reference sequence). This CDR3 is built from 13 residues. The V gene lost 8 bases and the J gene lost 5 bases, with 16 bases spanning the gap. The CDR3, as DNA: TGCAGTTCCCTACGACAGATTAACAATGAGCAGTTCTTC. It yields the protein CSSLRQINNEQFF.

This clonotype was found a few times. The chain links TRBV28 to TRBJ2-3; 10 positions match TRBD1. Germline V gene lookup returns CDR1 MDHEN and CDR2 SYDVKM. The CDR3 extends over 14 amino acids. With V trimmed by 8 bases and J by 5 bases, 7 bases remained unmatched. The CDR3 protein is CASRPGQGLDTQYF. CDR3 nucleotide sequence: TGTGCCAGCCGACCGGGACAGGGGTTAGATACGCAGTATTTT.

Details on this clonotype: A far larger clone is only one base removed, so a read error is likely. The chain joins TRBV7-2 to TRBJ2-5, with no clear D. Germline V gene lookup returns CDR1 SGHTA and CDR2 FQGNSA. The CDR3 is 13 residues long. The CDR3 sequence: CASGLVPQETQYF. CDR3 nucleotides: TGTGCCAGCGGCTTAGTACCCCAAGAGACCCAGTACTTC.